The sequence of this T cell receptor (beta chain) was determined in a study of blood T cell repertoires in COVID-19. Losses at the gene ends were 8 bases for V and 0 bases for J; bases not matched to a gene: 6. Per the germline V gene, CDR1 is LNHNV and CDR2 is YYDKDF (reference sequence). This CDR3 spans 15 amino acids. Sequencing was performed with immunoSEQ multiplex PCR; in TCRdb, only in-frame clones are kept and a portion is missing. The top ten clones hold around 6.9% of a sample with about 210,000 clones, over 70% of them seen once. V usage is TRBV15 and J usage is TRBJ1-3; 8 nucleotides match TRBD1. This clonotype originated in a man between 60 and 70 years old with acute or convalescent COVID-19. The sample consisted of peripheral blood. Here the CDR3 reads CATSRTGSSGNTIYF. The CDR3 nucleotides read TGTGCCACCTCCAGGACAGGGAGCTCTGGAAACACCATATATTTT.